The rows below give T cell receptor beta chains drawn from one sample of a study of blood T cell repertoires in COVID-19. TCRdb keeps only in-frame clones here, not all; method: immunoSEQ multiplex PCR. The sample contains hundreds of thousands of clones, around 90% of which appear only once. The specimen sequenced was peripheral blood. The receptors come from a man aged 18 to 29 with active or convalescent COVID-19. Each CDR3 is given with its conserved first and last residue. The D gene is left open where the match is weak. The size field is filled for only some rows; it gives once, few, many or a size class.

J gene	clone size	V gene	D gene	CDR3 DNA	CDR3 protein
TRBJ2-2	.	TRBV2	.	TGTGCCAGCAGGCCTCACTTGAACACCGGGGAGCTGTTTTTT	CASRPHLNTGELFF
TRBJ1-3	.	TRBV6-1	.	TGTGCCAGCAGTGAAGCTGGGGGCGGAAACACCATATATTTT	CASSEAGGGNTIYF
TRBJ1-3	.	TRBV18	.	TGTGCCAGCTCACCGGGGGCTTGGAGCTCTGGAAACACCATATATTTT	CASSPGAWSSGNTIYF
TRBJ2-1	.	TRBV7-2	TRBD1	TGTGCCAGCAGCTTAGTAGTCGGGACAGGGACCCGCAATGAGCAGTTCTTC	CASSLVVGTGTRNEQFF
TRBJ1-6	.	TRBV7-6	TRBD1	TGTGCCAGCAGCTTAGTGGGACAGGGTGTAAATTCACCCCTCCACTTT	CASSLVGQGVNSPLHF
TRBJ1-1	.	TRBV19	.	TGTGCCAGTAGTATTAGTGATTATGAAGCTTTCTTT	CASSISDYEAFF
TRBJ2-7	.	TRBV9	TRBD1	TGTGCCAGCAGCGGCCGGGACAGGCATTACGAGCAGTACTTC	CASSGRDRHYEQYF
TRBJ1-1	.	TRBV9	TRBD1	TGTGCCAGCAGCGGAGGGACAGGGGCCCACACTGAAGCTTTCTTT	CASSGGTGAHTEAFF
TRBJ2-1	once	TRBV28	TRBD2	TGTGCCAGCAGTTTCGGGGCTAGCGGGGGGTCCCCCGATGAGCAGTTCTTC	CASSFGASGGSPDEQFF
TRBJ1-1	.	TRBV9	.	TGTGCCAGCACGCCTGGAGGTGGCCTCATGAACACTGAAGCTTTCTTT	CASTPGGGLMNTEAFF
TRBJ2-7	.	TRBV18	.	TGTGCCAGCTCACCAGGCAACTCCTACGAGCAGTACTTC	CASSPGNSYEQYF
TRBJ2-2	.	TRBV9	.	TGTGCCAGCAGCGTATTCGAGGCGGGGGAGCTGTTTTTT	CASSVFEAGELFF
TRBJ1-4	.	TRBV10-3	TRBD1	TGTGCCACGAGAGGGGGCTCAATCCCTAATGAAAAACTGTTTTTT	CATRGGSIPNEKLFF
TRBJ1-2	.	TRBV6-5	TRBD1	TGTGCCAGCAGTTACTCGGCAGGGGGCGCTGGTGGCTACACCTTC	CASSYSAGGAGGYTF
TRBJ1-4	.	TRBV4-1	.	TGCGCCAGCAGCCAAGTTGTGCCAGGCCTCAAAGGTGAAAAACTGTTTTTT	CASSQVVPGLKGEKLFF
TRBJ2-7	.	TRBV5-4	TRBD1	TGTGCCAGCAGCCCAGATCCGGGACAGTCCTACGAGCAGTACTTC	CASSPDPGQSYEQYF
TRBJ2-5	.	TRBV5-1	TRBD1	TGCGCCAGCGTGGGACAGGGGTACCAAGAGACCCAGTACTTC	CASVGQGYQETQYF
TRBJ1-3	.	TRBV4-1	TRBD1	TGCGCCAGCAGCCAAGGGCACAGGGGGGGAAACACCATATATTTT	CASSQGHRGGNTIYF
TRBJ1-1	.	TRBV20-1	TRBD1	TGCAGTGCTAGTAATTCACGACAGGGAGCTTTCTTT	CSASNSRQGAFF
TRBJ1-2	.	TRBV4-3	TRBD1	TGCGCCAGCAGCCTCCTCAGGGGGACCAACTATGGCTACACCTTC	CASSLLRGTNYGYTF
TRBJ1-5	few	TRBV2	TRBD1	TGTGCCAGCAGTAACCTACAGGGGAGCAATCAGCCCCAGCATTTT	CASSNLQGSNQPQHF
TRBJ1-1	.	TRBV5-4	TRBD1	TGTGCCAGCAACCCGGACAGGGCGGACACTGAAGCTTTCTTT	CASNPDRADTEAFF
TRBJ1-2	.	TRBV13	TRBD1	TGTGCCAGCAGCTTAGTGGGCGCAGGGGGATCAGGTGGCTACACCTTC	CASSLVGAGGSGGYTF
TRBJ1-5	.	TRBV5-5	.	TGTGCCAGCAGCCTGACAGCGCTCAGGGGGCCCCAGCATTTT	CASSLTALRGPQHF
TRBJ2-2	.	TRBV5-5	.	TGTGCCAGCAGCTTAACTAGCTCCGGGGAGCTGTTTTTT	CASSLTSSGELFF
TRBJ1-4	.	TRBV15	.	TGTGCCACCAGCAGAGTAGGGTGGGAGGAAAAACTGTTTTTT	CATSRVGWEEKLFF
TRBJ2-5	once	TRBV2	TRBD2	TGTGCGACAGCGGGGGACGAGACCCAGTACTTC	CATAGDETQYF
TRBJ2-7	.	TRBV11-2	TRBD1	TGTGCCAGCAGCTTACTTCCCAGGGGGCAAGGGTACGAGCAGTACTTC	CASSLLPRGQGYEQYF
TRBJ1-2	.	TRBV6-1	.	TGTGCCAGCAGTGAAGGGGAGGCAGACTATGGCTACACCTTC	CASSEGEADYGYTF
TRBJ1-1	.	TRBV5-8	TRBD1	TGTGCCAGCAGGTGGGACAGGGACGCGGAAGCTTTCTTT	CASRWDRDAEAFF
TRBJ1-2	.	TRBV6-1	.	TGTGCCAGCAGTGAAGAAGGAACAGGGCACTATGGCTACACCTTC	CASSEEGTGHYGYTF
TRBJ1-6	.	TRBV6-5	.	TGTGCCAGCACCCCCAGGGGAGAAATGAATTCACCCCTCCACTTT	CASTPRGEMNSPLHF
TRBJ1-5	.	TRBV7-2	.	TGTGCCAGCAGCTTATTGGGCGGGGAGGGTAATCAGCCCCAGCATTTT	CASSLLGGEGNQPQHF